The 13 T cell receptor beta chains below come from one sample, sequenced in a study of blood T cell repertoires in COVID-19. The assay was immunoSEQ multiplex PCR, and TCRdb's table has in-frame clones only and misses some. In the table there are more than 60,000 clones, more than 80% of which are singletons. Sequencing was done on a sample of peripheral blood. The receptors come from a human donor in a cohort sampled during active COVID-19.

V is TRBV4-2 and J is TRBJ2-5; D is possibly TRBD2 (6 bases). The V end lost 0 bases, the J end lost 1 base, and 15 bases lay between the germline ends. This CDR3 has 17 amino acids. In germline, CDR1 is LGHNA, CDR2 YNFKEQ. The CDR3 DNA reads TGTGCCAGCAGCCAAGAGGCGCGGGGTTACTCCCAAGAGACCCAGTACTTC. Its protein is CASSQEARGYSQETQYF.

The chain links TRBV14 to TRBJ2-7, with D perhaps matching TRBD2 (5 bases). This CDR3 is 15 amino acids long. CDR1 is SGHDN and CDR2 is FVKESK in the germline V gene. Trimming shortened V by 0 bases and J by 2 bases, and 11 bases separated the two germline ends. CDR3 DNA sequence: TGTGCCAGCAGCCAAGATCGCGGGTCCGCCTACGAGCAGTACTTC. As protein: CASSQDRGSAYEQYF.

This clone was seen once. The chain is built from TRBV15 and TRBJ2-6, with D tentatively TRBD1 (6 bases). CDR1 is LNHNV, CDR2 YYDKDF, per germline (reference sequence). V was pared by 3 bases and J by 2 bases, with 20 bases between. The length of the CDR3 is 19 residues. CDR3 sequence: CATSSGAGARVPGANVLTF. CDR3 in DNA: TGTGCCACCAGCAGTGGAGCAGGGGCTCGTGTCCCTGGGGCCAACGTCCTGACTTTC.

The chain recombines TRBV19 with TRBJ2-2, with D possibly TRBD2 on 6 matching bases. The V gene's germline CDR1 is LNHDA and CDR2 SQIVND (reference sequence). The CDR3 length is 14 residues. Trimming cost V 1 base and J 4 bases, with 7 bases left between them. CDR3 coding DNA: TGTGCCAGTAGTATAGCCGGGAGCACCGGGGAGCTGTTTTTT. Its protein product is CASSIAGSTGELFF.

This chain joins TRBV9 and TRBJ1-2; 8 nucleotides align to TRBD1. Trimming took 4 bases from V and 5 from J; bases not matched to a gene: 7. The CDR3 sequence is 14 residues long. Germline assignment: CDR1 SGDLS and CDR2 YYNGEE. The CDR3 here is CASSQGAEGYGYTF. The CDR3 bases are TGTGCCAGCAGCCAGGGGGCCGAGGGGTATGGCTACACCTTC.

This clone occurred once. The chain combines TRBV19 with TRBJ2-7; 7 bases agree with TRBD1. Germline V CDR1 and CDR2: LNHDA, SQIVND (reference sequence). The V and J ends lost 7 bases and 3 bases, in that order; junction bases with no gene match: 12. This CDR3 region has 15 residues. CDR3 DNA sequence: TGTGCCAGTAAGAGTGAACAGGGGTCTGGCTACGAGCAGTACTTC. Protein product: CASKSEQGSGYEQYF.

The chain combines TRBV5-1 with TRBJ2-3; D not resolved. Germline assignment: CDR1 SGHRS and CDR2 YFSETQ. The V end lost 2 bases, the J end lost 0 bases, and 10 bases lay between the germline ends. The CDR3 has 15 residues. The CDR3 sequence is CASSLTLSSTDTQYF. The CDR3 bases are TGCGCCAGCAGCTTAACTCTGTCAAGCACAGATACGCAGTATTTT.

This clone has only one observation. V usage is TRBV6-2 or TRBV6-3 and J usage is TRBJ2-4; D is ambiguous. The CDR3 extends over 13 amino acids. V was trimmed by 6 bases and J by 7 bases, leaving 13 bases between them. Germline values: CDR1 MNHEY, CDR2 SVGEGT. The chain's CDR3 is CASSYTTGNIQYF. Written as DNA, the CDR3 is TGTGCCAGCAGCTATACGACCGGGAACATTCAGTACTTC.

The J gene is TRBJ2-1, the V gene TRBV11-2, with TRBD2 matching over 14 bases. There are 16 residues in the CDR3. The junction had 5 bases not matched to a gene; V was cut back by 1 base and J by 9 bases. CDR1 is SGHAT, CDR2 FQNNGV, per germline. Here the CDR3 reads CASSLGLAGGRVEQFF. The CDR3, as DNA: TGTGCCAGCAGCTTAGGACTAGCGGGGGGGAGGGTTGAGCAGTTCTTC.

V gene TRBV5-1 combines with J gene TRBJ2-7; 8 bases are a match to TRBD1. Germline assignment: CDR1 SGHRS and CDR2 YFSETQ. Unmatched junction bases numbered 8, after V lost 4 bases and J lost 2 bases. The CDR3 extends over 15 amino acids. The CDR3 is CASSLTGQGAYEQYF. CDR3 DNA sequence: TGCGCCAGCAGCCTCACCGGACAGGGTGCCTACGAGCAGTACTTC.

The V gene is TRBV6-6, the J gene TRBJ2-3; TRBD2 matches 8 bases. This CDR3 spans 23 amino acids. Germline V gene sequence: CDR1 MNHNY, CDR2 SVGAGI (reference sequence). The junction had 32 bases not matched to a gene; V was cut back by 5 bases and J by 4 bases. In DNA, the CDR3 is TGTGCCAGCAGTCCCAGCCCCCGAAGAGGAGGGCAACCGGGGGGGCCTACCTCAGATACGCAGTATTTT. Translated: CASSPSPRRGGQPGGPTSDTQYF.

The chain employs TRBV3-1 (or the pseudogene TRBV3-2) and TRBJ1-1, with 9 bases aligning to TRBD1. Germline V gives CDR1 LGHDT, CDR2 YNNKEL (reference sequence). The CDR3 sequence is 15 residues long. V gave up 4 bases and J gave up 4 bases; unmatched junction bases: 7. In DNA, the CDR3 is TGTGCCAGCAGCCCGAGGGACAGGGTGGTCACTGAAGCTTTCTTT. It translates to CASSPRDRVVTEAFF.

The rearrangement links TRBV11-2 to TRBJ2-1; D is possibly TRBD2 (6 bases). Trimming stripped 4 bases from V and 10 bases from J, with 20 bases between. This CDR3 is 15 amino acids long. The V gene's germline CDR1 is SGHAT and CDR2 FQNNGV. CDR3 DNA sequence: TGTGCCAGCAGCTATACAACCGGGAGCCCCAGGGAGCAGTTCTTC. Translating gives CASSYTTGSPREQFF.